Listed below are T cell receptor beta chains from one sample, sequenced in a study of T cells after yellow fever vaccination. TCRdb reprocessed the 5' RACE reads with MiXCR, giving one entry per CDR3 protein. The sample consists of some 320,000 distinct CDR3 sequences, roughly 9.4% of them appearing once. Sequences were derived from PBMCs, sampled on the day of the first yellow fever vaccination. These receptors came from a man between 18 and 35 years old who received the YFV17D yellow fever vaccine. The CDR3 runs from the conserved cysteine through the conserved F or W. D genes are given only for firm matches. The size entry is marked missing in some rows and otherwise reads once, few, many or a size class.

D: .
J: TRBJ1-1
V: TRBV6-2/TRBV6-3
size: many
DNA: TGTGCCAGCAGGGGGAACACTGAAGCTTTCTTT
CDR3: CASRGNTEAFF

D: .
J: TRBJ2-3
V: TRBV2
size: few
DNA: TGTGCCATGTCACAGCAAGACACGCAGTATTTT
CDR3: CAMSQQDTQYF

D: TRBD1
J: TRBJ2-1
V: TRBV7-9
size: many
DNA: TGTGCCAGCAGCGAAAGGGGGCGTGAGCAGTTCTTC
CDR3: CASSERGREQFF

D: TRBD1
J: TRBJ2-1
V: TRBV20-1
size: .
DNA: TGCAGTGCTAGACGACAGGGGTATGAGCAGTTCTTC
CDR3: CSARRQGYEQFF

D: TRBD1
J: TRBJ1-1
V: TRBV4-2
size: few
DNA: TGTGCCAGCAGCCAAAATAGTAGGACAGGGAACACTGAAGCTTTCTTT
CDR3: CASSQNSRTGNTEAFF

D: TRBD1
J: TRBJ1-1
V: TRBV5-1
size: few
DNA: TGCGCCAGCAGCCAGACAGGGTTGGATGAAGCTTTCTTT
CDR3: CASSQTGLDEAFF

D: TRBD2
J: TRBJ2-7
V: TRBV7-2
size: .
DNA: TGTGCCAGCAGCTTAGGTAGCGGGTTTTCCTACGAGCAGTACTTC
CDR3: CASSLGSGFSYEQYF

D: .
J: TRBJ2-1
V: TRBV5-8
size: .
DNA: TGTGCCAGCAGCTTAGGGTCACGGAGGGATGAGCAGTTCTTC
CDR3: CASSLGSRRDEQFF

D: TRBD2
J: TRBJ2-3
V: TRBV5-4
size: few
DNA: TGTGCCAGCAGCTTGATGGGGGGGTTCACAGATACGCAGTATTTT
CDR3: CASSLMGGFTDTQYF

D: TRBD1
J: TRBJ2-2
V: TRBV6-5
size: few
DNA: TGTGCCAGCAGTTACTCGTTCCGGACAGGGGTTTCCGGGGAGCTGTTTTTT
CDR3: CASSYSFRTGVSGELFF

D: .
J: TRBJ2-1
V: TRBV6-2/TRBV6-3
size: few
DNA: TGTGCCAGCAGTTACGGACTGCAGGGTATCTCCTACAATGAGCAGTTCTTC
CDR3: CASSYGLQGISYNEQFF

D: .
J: TRBJ1-4
V: TRBV7-2
size: few
DNA: TGTGCCAGCAGCAGAGGAGGGGCTAATGAAAAACTGTTTTTT
CDR3: CASSRGGANEKLFF

D: .
J: TRBJ1-5
V: TRBV7-2
size: .
DNA: TGTGCCAGTCAGGGTCGGGGCAATCAGCCCCAGCATTTT
CDR3: CASQGRGNQPQHF

D: .
J: TRBJ1-5
V: TRBV12-3/TRBV12-4
size: few
DNA: TGTGCCAGCCGGATGAGGAGCAATCAGCCCCAGCATTTT
CDR3: CASRMRSNQPQHF

D: TRBD2
J: TRBJ2-7
V: TRBV7-2
size: few
DNA: TGTGCCAGCAGCTTAGGAGGCGGGGGGGCAGGGCAGTACTTC
CDR3: CASSLGGGGAGQYF

D: .
J: TRBJ2-1
V: TRBV11-2
size: many
DNA: TGTGCCAGCAGCTTCGGGCGGGGACCCGAAGTTAATGAGCAGTTCTTC
CDR3: CASSFGRGPEVNEQFF

D: .
J: TRBJ1-3
V: TRBV9
size: many
DNA: TGTGCCAGCGGGTTGCGAAACACCATATATTTT
CDR3: CASGLRNTIYF

D: .
J: TRBJ1-1
V: TRBV29-1
size: few
DNA: TGCAGCGTTCCGGTGCCGAACACTGAAGCTTTCTTT
CDR3: CSVPVPNTEAFF

D: TRBD1
J: TRBJ1-1
V: TRBV11-2
size: .
DNA: TGTGCCAGCAGGGAAGGGACAGGGGATAACACTGAAGCTTTCTTT
CDR3: CASREGTGDNTEAFF

D: TRBD1
J: TRBJ1-2
V: TRBV29-1
size: .
DNA: TGCAGCGTTGTAGCGGGACAGGGTTGGCAGAACTATGGCTACACCTTC
CDR3: CSVVAGQGWQNYGYTF

D: TRBD2
J: TRBJ2-1
V: TRBV3-1
size: few
DNA: TGTGCCAGCAGCAGAAGCGGGGGTTTGAAGAATGAGCAGTTCTTC
CDR3: CASSRSGGLKNEQFF

D: .
J: TRBJ2-1
V: TRBV7-2
size: .
DNA: TGTGCCAGCAGCTTATACTTACGCAATGAGCAGTTCTTC
CDR3: CASSLYLRNEQFF

D: TRBD1
J: TRBJ2-1
V: TRBV10-3
size: .
DNA: TGTGCCATCAGGGGGGACAGGGATCAATACTCCTACAATGAGCAGTTCTTC
CDR3: CAIRGDRDQYSYNEQFF

D: .
J: TRBJ1-3
V: TRBV4-3
size: .
DNA: TGCGCCAGCAGCCAACTCTCCCGACGGCTAAGCGGAAACACCATATATTTT
CDR3: CASSQLSRRLSGNTIYF

D: .
J: TRBJ2-3
V: TRBV5-1
size: .
DNA: TGCGCCAGCAGCCCCCGGGATAGCGGCACAGATACGCAGTATTTT
CDR3: CASSPRDSGTDTQYF

D: .
J: TRBJ2-1
V: TRBV14
size: many
DNA: TGTGCCAGCAGCCTAAGGGGTCCGGGGGGCCGGGGTAATGAGCAGTTCTTC
CDR3: CASSLRGPGGRGNEQFF

D: .
J: TRBJ2-1
V: TRBV5-8
size: many
DNA: TGTGCCAGCAGACCCCGGGGGACAGTGGGCAATGAGCAGTTCTTC
CDR3: CASRPRGTVGNEQFF

D: .
J: TRBJ2-3
V: TRBV18
size: .
DNA: TGTGCCAGCTCACCACGTCAACCCCGCACAGATACGCAGTATTTT
CDR3: CASSPRQPRTDTQYF

D: .
J: TRBJ2-5
V: TRBV6-2/TRBV6-3
size: .
DNA: TGTGCCAGCAGTTACTCGAAGGAGACCCAGTACTTC
CDR3: CASSYSKETQYF

D: .
J: TRBJ1-1
V: TRBV6-5
size: few
DNA: TGTGCCAGCAGTCATCCCGCGGGGACGGGGGGGAAGACTGAAGCTTTCTTT
CDR3: CASSHPAGTGGKTEAFF

D: .
J: TRBJ1-6
V: TRBV20-1
size: few
DNA: TGCAGCGGGATGATGGGTGCTAATTCACCCCTCCACTTT
CDR3: CSGMMGANSPLHF

D: TRBD1
J: TRBJ2-1
V: TRBV19
size: .
DNA: TGTGCCAGTAGTATTCTGGACAGGGCCAATGAGCAGTTCTTC
CDR3: CASSILDRANEQFF

D: TRBD1
J: TRBJ2-7
V: TRBV19
size: few
DNA: TGTGCCAGTAGTTACGCCGGGACAGACGCCTACGAGCAGTACTTC
CDR3: CASSYAGTDAYEQYF

D: .
J: TRBJ2-1
V: TRBV12-3/TRBV12-4
size: few
DNA: TGTGCCAGCAGTTTATATTCGGGGGGCGGTTCTCACAATGAGCAGTTCTTC
CDR3: CASSLYSGGGSHNEQFF

D: .
J: TRBJ2-1
V: TRBV6-1
size: .
DNA: TGTGCCAGCAGGGTCAACTCCTACAATGAGCAGTTCTTC
CDR3: CASRVNSYNEQFF

D: TRBD1
J: TRBJ2-7
V: TRBV25-1
size: .
DNA: TGTGCCAGCAGGTTCTCGACAGGGTCAACCTACGAGCAGTACTTC
CDR3: CASRFSTGSTYEQYF

D: TRBD1
J: TRBJ1-2
V: TRBV10-3
size: many
DNA: TGTGCCATCAGTGAGAGGGACAGTGACTATGGCTACACCTTC
CDR3: CAISERDSDYGYTF

D: .
J: TRBJ1-1
V: TRBV10-1
size: few
DNA: TGCGCCAGCAGTGAGGCCGGGGAAGGGAACACTGAAGCTTTCTTT
CDR3: CASSEAGEGNTEAFF

D: .
J: TRBJ1-6
V: TRBV5-5
size: .
DNA: TGTGCCAGCAGCCAACAGGGAAACTCCTATAATTCACCCCTCCACTTT
CDR3: CASSQQGNSYNSPLHF

D: .
J: TRBJ1-2
V: TRBV6-2/TRBV6-3
size: few
DNA: TGTGCCAGCAACCAGGGTCACGGGGGCTACACCTTC
CDR3: CASNQGHGGYTF

D: TRBD2
J: TRBJ2-7
V: TRBV18
size: few
DNA: TGTGCCAGCTCACCGGGACTAGCGGGTAAAAGCTCCTACGAGCAGTACTTC
CDR3: CASSPGLAGKSSYEQYF

D: .
J: TRBJ2-1
V: TRBV5-1
size: few
DNA: TGCGCCAGCAGCCCGCGGCTAGCGTTCGATGAGCAGTTCTTC
CDR3: CASSPRLAFDEQFF